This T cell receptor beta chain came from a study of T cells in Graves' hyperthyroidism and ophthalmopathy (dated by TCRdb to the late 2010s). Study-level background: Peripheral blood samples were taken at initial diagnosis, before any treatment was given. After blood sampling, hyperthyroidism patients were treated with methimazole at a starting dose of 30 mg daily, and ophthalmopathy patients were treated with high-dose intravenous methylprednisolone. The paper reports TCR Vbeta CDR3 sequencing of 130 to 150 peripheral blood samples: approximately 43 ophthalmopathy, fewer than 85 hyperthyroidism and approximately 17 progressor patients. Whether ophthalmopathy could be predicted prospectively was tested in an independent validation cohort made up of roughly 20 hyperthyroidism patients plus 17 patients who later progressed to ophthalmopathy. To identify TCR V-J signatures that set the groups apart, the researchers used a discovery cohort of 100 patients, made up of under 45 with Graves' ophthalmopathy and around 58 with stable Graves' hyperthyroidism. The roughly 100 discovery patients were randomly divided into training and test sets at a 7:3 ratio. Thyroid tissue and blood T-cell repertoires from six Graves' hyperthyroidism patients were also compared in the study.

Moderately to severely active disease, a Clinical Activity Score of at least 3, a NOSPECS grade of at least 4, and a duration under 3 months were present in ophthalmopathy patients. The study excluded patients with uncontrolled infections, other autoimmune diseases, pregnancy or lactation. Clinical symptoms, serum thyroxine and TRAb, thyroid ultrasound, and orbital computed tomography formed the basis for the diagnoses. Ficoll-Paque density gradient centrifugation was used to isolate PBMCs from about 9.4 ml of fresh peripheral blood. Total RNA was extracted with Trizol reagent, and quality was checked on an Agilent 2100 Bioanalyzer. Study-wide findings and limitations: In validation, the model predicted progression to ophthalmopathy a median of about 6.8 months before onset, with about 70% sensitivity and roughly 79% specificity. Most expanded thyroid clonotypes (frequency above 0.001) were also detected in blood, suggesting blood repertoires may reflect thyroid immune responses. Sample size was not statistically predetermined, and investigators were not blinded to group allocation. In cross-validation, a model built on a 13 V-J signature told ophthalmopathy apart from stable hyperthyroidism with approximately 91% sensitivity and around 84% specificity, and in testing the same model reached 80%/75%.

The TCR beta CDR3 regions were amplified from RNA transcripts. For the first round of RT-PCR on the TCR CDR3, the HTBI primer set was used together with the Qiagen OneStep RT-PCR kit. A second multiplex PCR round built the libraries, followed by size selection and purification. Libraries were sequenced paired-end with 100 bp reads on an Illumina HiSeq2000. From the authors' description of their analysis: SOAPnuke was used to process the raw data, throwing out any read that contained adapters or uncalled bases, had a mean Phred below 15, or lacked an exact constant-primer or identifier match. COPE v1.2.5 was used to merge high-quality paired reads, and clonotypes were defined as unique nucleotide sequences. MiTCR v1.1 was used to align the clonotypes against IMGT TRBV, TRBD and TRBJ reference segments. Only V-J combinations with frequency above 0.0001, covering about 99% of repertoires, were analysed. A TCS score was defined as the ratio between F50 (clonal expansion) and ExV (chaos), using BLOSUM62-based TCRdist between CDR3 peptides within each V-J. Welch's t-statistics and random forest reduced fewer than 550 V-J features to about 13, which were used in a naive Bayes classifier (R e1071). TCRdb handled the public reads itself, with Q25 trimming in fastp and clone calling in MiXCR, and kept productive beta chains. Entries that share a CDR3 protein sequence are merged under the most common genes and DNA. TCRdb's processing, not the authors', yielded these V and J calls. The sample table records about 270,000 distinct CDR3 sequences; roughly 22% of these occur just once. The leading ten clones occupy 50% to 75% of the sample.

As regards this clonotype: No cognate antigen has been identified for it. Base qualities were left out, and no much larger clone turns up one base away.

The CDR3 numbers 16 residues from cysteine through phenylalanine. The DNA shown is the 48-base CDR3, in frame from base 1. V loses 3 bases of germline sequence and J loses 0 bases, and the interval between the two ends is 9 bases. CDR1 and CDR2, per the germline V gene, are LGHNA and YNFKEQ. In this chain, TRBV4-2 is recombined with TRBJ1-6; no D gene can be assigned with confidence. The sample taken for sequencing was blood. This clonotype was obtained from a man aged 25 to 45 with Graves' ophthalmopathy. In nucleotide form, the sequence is TGTGCCAGCAGCCAGGCAGCCAGCTCCTATAATTCACCCCTCCACTTT. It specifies CASSQAASSYNSPLHF.